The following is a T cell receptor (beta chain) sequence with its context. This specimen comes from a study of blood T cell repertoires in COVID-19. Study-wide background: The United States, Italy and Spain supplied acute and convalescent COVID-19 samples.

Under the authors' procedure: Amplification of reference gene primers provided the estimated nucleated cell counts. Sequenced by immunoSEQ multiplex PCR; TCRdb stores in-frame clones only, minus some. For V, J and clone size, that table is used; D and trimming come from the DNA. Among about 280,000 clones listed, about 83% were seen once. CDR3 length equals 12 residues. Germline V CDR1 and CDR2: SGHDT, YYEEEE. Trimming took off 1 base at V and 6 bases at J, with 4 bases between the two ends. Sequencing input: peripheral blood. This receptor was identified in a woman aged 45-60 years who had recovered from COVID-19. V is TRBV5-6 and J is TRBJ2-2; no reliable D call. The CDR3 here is CASSLTAGELFF. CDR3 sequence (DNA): TGTGCCAGCAGCTTGACGGCCGGGGAGCTGTTTTTT.